This T cell receptor beta chain was observed in a study of T cell repertoires in cytomegalovirus infection (dated by TCRdb to the late 2010s). About the investigation overall: Peptide stimulations targeted recently identified HLA-C-restricted CMV epitopes, whose presentation resists viral immunomodulation, together with well-studied HLA-B-restricted epitopes. Because public TCR beta signatures pointed to carriage of CMV infection together with the matching HLA type, the HLA type of each donor mattered for the analysis.

General conclusions and limits of the study: In the ex vivo response, HLA-C-restricted CMV-specific TCR beta clonotypes were dominant, and in two of eight donors the single most frequent clonotype came from this HLA-C-restricted group. In both this cohort and an independent cohort of 352 donors, the cumulative frequency of public TCR beta family members distinguished carriers of CMV infection plus the relevant HLA type.

This clonotype turned up a few times. The clone's antigen remains unknown. Base qualities are not recorded, but no much larger clone differs from it by a single base. V is cut by 0 bases and J by 2 bases, and the space between the germline ends is 12 bases. Based on the germline V gene, the CDR1 and CDR2 sequences are LGHNA and YSLEER. Taken from cysteine to phenylalanine, the CDR3 has 16 residues. Left in the record is the CDR3 DNA by itself, 48 bases read in frame from the first base. Explained via the paper, the treatment or condition label denotes: in vitro stimulation with specific CMV peptide epitopes to enrich CMV-specific T cells. Sequencing was carried out with an Illumina HiSeq 1500. TCRdb reran the public reads through fastp at Q25 and MiXCR, keeping productive beta chains. Merged by CDR3 protein, the rows form single entries marked with the most common genes and DNA. The sample yields about 890,000 distinct CDR3 sequences; around 32% were counted once. More than 12% of the sample goes to the ten largest clones.

The V and J genes are TRBV4-3 and TRBJ2-3; the D gene is perhaps TRBD2, from 5 matching bases. This receptor was taken from a human donor in good health (CMV status not recorded). Some clones in this sample may be carry-over from other donors' samples. The source material was cultured CD8+ T cells from PBMCs, sampled from culture after CMV antigen stimulation. At the DNA level, the sequence is TGCGCCAGCAGCCAAGATCCGGGAAAGCTCACAGATACGCAGTATTTT. The encoded protein is CASSQDPGKLTDTQYF.